This T cell receptor (beta chain) appears in the sequencing data of a study of blood T cell repertoires in COVID-19. About the study: Acute-phase and convalescent COVID-19 samples originated in the United States, Italy and Spain.

Using immunoSEQ multiplex PCR, the repertoire was profiled, and TCRdb retains in-frame clones only, with some absent. The sample contains 140,000 to 150,000 clones, 81% of which appear only once. Sequencing input: peripheral blood. The sequence came from a human donor in a cohort sampled during active COVID-19.

The CDR3 sequence: CASSLFGTGGYEQYF. The CDR3 region has the DNA TGTGCCAGCAGCTTATTCGGGACAGGGGGGTACGAGCAGTACTTC. The rearrangement links TRBV7-9 to TRBJ2-7, with 11 bases fitting TRBD1. Unmatched junction bases numbered 4, after V lost 2 bases and J lost 4 bases. This CDR3 comprises 15 residues. CDR1 and CDR2 from the germline V gene are SEHNR and FQNEAQ (reference sequence). Complete variable domain (other parts from reference TRBV7-9 and TRBJ2-7): DTGVSQNPRHKITKRGQNVTFRCDPISEHNRLYWYRQTLGQGPEFLTYFQNEAQLEKSRLLSDRFSAERPKGSFSTLEIQRTEQGDSAMYLCASSLFGTGGYEQYFGPGTRLTVT.